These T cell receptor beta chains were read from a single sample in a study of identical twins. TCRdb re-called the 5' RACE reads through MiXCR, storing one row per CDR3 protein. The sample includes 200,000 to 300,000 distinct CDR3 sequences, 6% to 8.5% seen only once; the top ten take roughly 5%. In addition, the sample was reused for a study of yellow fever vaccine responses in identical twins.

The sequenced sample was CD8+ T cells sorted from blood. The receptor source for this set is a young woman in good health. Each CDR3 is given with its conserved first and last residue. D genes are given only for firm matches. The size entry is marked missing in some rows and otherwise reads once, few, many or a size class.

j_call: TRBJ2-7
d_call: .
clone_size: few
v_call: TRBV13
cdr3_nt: TGTGCCAGCAGCTTAGGGGGGGCAGCCTACGAGCAGTACTTC
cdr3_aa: CASSLGGAAYEQYF

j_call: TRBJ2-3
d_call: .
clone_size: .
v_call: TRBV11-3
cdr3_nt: TGTGCCAGCAGCTTATACCGGGACAGCACAGATACGCAGTATTTT
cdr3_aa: CASSLYRDSTDTQYF

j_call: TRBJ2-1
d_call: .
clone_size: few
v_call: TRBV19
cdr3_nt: TGTGCCAGTAGTAATACGGGCTCCTTTAATGAGCAGTTCTTC
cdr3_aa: CASSNTGSFNEQFF

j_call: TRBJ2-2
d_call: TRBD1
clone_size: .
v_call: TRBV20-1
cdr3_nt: TGCAGTGCTAGAGAGGGGAGAGGGGGCGAGTCCGGGGAGCTGTTTTTT
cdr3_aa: CSAREGRGGESGELFF

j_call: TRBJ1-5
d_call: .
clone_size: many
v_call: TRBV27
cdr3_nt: TGTGCCAGCAGCCCCTGGGAGAGATTCAATCAGCCCCAGCATTTT
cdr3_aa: CASSPWERFNQPQHF

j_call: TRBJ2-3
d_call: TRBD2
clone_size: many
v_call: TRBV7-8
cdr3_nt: TGTGCCAGCAGCTCCCTAGCCCGGGGGGGTTCAGATACGCAGTATTTT
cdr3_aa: CASSSLARGGSDTQYF

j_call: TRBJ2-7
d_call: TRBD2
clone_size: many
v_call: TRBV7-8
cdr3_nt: TGTGCCAGCAGTCCCTCGGGGGGAATATCCTACGAGCAGTACTTC
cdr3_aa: CASSPSGGISYEQYF

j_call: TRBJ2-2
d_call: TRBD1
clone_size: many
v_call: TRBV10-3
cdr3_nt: TGTGCCATCAAAGAGGACAGGGCGAACACCGGGGAGCTGTTTTTT
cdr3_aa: CAIKEDRANTGELFF

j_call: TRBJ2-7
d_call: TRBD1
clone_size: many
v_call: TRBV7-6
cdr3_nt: TGTGCCAGCAGCTTAGATCCTGGGACAGCCTCCTACGAGCAGTACTTC
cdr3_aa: CASSLDPGTASYEQYF

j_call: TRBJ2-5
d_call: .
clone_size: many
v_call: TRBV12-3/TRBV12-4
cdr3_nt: TGTGCCAGCAGTTTAGATATGAGATCCCAAGAGACCCAGTACTTC
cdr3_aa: CASSLDMRSQETQYF

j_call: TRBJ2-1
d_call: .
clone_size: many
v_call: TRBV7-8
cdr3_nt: TGTGCCAGCAGCTTTAGCGGTCCCTACAATGAGCAGTTCTTC
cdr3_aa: CASSFSGPYNEQFF

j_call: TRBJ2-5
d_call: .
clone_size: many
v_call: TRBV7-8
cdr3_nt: TGTGCCAGCAGCTTACAGGGCCAAGGGATGGGCGAGACCCAGTACTTC
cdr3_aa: CASSLQGQGMGETQYF

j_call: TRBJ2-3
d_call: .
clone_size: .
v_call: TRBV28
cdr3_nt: TGTGCCAGCAGTTATAGGAGGAGCACAGATACGCAGTATTTT
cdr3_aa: CASSYRRSTDTQYF

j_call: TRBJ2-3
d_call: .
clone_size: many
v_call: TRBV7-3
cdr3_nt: TGTGCCAGCAGCCACGGACCGGATAGCACAGATACGCAGTATTTT
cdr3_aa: CASSHGPDSTDTQYF

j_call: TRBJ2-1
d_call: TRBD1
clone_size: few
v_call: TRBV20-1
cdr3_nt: TGCAGTGCCCCGTCCCGGGACAGGGACCATGAGCAGTTCTTC
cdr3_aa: CSAPSRDRDHEQFF

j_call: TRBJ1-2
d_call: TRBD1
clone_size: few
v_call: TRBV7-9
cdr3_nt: TGTGCCAGCAGCACGACAGGGGAGCTGGTCTATGGCTACACCTTC
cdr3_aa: CASSTTGELVYGYTF

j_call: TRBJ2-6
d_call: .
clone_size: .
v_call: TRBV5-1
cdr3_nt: TGCGCCAGCAGCTTGGTGGGGACTGGGGCCAACGTCCTGACTTTC
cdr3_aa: CASSLVGTGANVLTF

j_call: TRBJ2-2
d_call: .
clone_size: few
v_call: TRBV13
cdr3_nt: TGTGCCAGCAGCTTATCCGAGCTGAACACCGGGGAGCTGTTTTTT
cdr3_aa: CASSLSELNTGELFF

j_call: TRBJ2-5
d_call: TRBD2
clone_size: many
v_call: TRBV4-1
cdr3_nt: TGCGCCAGCAGCCAAGGGGAAACTAGCGGACCCCAAGAGACCCAGTACTTC
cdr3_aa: CASSQGETSGPQETQYF

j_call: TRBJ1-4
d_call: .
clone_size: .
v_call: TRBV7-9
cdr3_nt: TGTGCCAGCAGCCCCCCAGGGGTGACTAATGAAAAACTGTTTTTT
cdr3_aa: CASSPPGVTNEKLFF

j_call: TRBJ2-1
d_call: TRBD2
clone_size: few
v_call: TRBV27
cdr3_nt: TGTGCCAGCAGTTTATACTGGCGGGGGAGTATAGGGGAGTTCTTC
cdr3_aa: CASSLYWRGSIGEFF

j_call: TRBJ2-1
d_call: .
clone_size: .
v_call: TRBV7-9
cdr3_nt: TGTGCCAGCAGCGCGGAGCAGTTCTTC
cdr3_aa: CASSAEQFF

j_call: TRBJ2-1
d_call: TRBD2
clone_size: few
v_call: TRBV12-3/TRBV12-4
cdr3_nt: TGTGCCAGCAAGCTAGCGGGGGGAGTAGTCAATGAGCAGTTCTTC
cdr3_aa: CASKLAGGVVNEQFF

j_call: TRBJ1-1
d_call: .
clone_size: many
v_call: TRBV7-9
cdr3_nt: TGTGCCAGCAGCTTACGGCACGACTTTGAAGCTTTCTTT
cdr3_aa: CASSLRHDFEAFF

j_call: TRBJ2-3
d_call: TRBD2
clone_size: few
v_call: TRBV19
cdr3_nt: TGTGCCAGTAGTATACGGACTAGAACTGGAGATACGCAGTATTTT
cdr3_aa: CASSIRTRTGDTQYF

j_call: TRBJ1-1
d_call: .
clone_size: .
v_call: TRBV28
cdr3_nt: TGTGCCAGCAGTTTAGGGTCGGGGGTTGAAGCTTTCTTT
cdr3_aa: CASSLGSGVEAFF

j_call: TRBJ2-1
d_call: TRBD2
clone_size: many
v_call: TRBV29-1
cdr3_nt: TGCAGCGTTGAGGTAGCGGGAGCCTATGAGCAGTTCTTC
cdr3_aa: CSVEVAGAYEQFF

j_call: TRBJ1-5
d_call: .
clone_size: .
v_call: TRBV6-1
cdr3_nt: TGTGCCAGCAGTGACCTCGGGCAGTCGCGCAATCAGCCCCAGCATTTT
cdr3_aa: CASSDLGQSRNQPQHF

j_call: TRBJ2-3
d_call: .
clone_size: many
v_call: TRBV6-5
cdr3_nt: TGTGCCAGCAGTTACCTTAGCACCCCTAGCACAGATACGCAGTATTTT
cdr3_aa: CASSYLSTPSTDTQYF

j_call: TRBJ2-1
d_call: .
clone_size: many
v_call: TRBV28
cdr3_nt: TGTGCCAGCACGGGAGCGGTCTCCTACAATGAGCAGTTCTTC
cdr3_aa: CASTGAVSYNEQFF

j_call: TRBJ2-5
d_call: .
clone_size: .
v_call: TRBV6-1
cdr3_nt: TGTGCCAGCTTGCAGGGGTCGGGGGAGACCCAGTACTTC
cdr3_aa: CASLQGSGETQYF

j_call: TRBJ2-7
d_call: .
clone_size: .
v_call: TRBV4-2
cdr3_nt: TGTGCCAGCAGCCAAGAACAGAACACCTACGAGCAGTACTTC
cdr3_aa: CASSQEQNTYEQYF

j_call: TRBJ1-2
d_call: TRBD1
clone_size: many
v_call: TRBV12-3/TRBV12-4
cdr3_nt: TGTGCCAGCAGTTCCGACAGGGGGGCCAGTGGCTACACCTTC
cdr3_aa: CASSSDRGASGYTF

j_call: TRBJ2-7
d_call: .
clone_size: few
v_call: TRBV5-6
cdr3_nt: TGTGCCAGCAGCTTGTTAGTGGGGTTACCATACGAGCAGTACTTC
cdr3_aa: CASSLLVGLPYEQYF

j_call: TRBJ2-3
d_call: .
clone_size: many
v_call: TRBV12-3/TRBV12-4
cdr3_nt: TGTGCCAGCAGTTTTGGAGGGCCCGAAGATACGCAGTATTTT
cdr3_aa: CASSFGGPEDTQYF

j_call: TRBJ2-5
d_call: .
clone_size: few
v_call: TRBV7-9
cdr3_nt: TGTGCCAGCAGCTTAGTGGGGGAAAATCACCAAGAGACCCAGTACTTC
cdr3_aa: CASSLVGENHQETQYF

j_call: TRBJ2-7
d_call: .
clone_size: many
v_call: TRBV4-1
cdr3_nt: TGCGCCAGCAGCCAAGTACTGGGACCGGTTTACGAGCAGTACTTC
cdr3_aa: CASSQVLGPVYEQYF

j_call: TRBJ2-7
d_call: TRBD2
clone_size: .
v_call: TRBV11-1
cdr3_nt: TGTGCCAGCAGCTTAGATGGACTAGCGGAGTACTTC
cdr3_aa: CASSLDGLAEYF

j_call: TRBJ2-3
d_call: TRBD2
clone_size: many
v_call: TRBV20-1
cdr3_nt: TGCAGTGCCCTAGCGGGAGGAGGGGATACGCAGTATTTT
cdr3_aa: CSALAGGGDTQYF

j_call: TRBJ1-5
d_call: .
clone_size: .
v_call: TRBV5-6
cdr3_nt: TGTGCCAGCAGCCACGGGGGGGCCGGGCAGCCCCAGCATTTT
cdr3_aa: CASSHGGAGQPQHF

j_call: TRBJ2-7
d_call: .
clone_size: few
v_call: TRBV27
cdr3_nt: TGTGCCAGCACCCCCTGGGAAGGGTCGCTCGAGCAGTACTTC
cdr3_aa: CASTPWEGSLEQYF

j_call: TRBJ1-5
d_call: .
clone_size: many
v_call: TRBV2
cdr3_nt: TGTGCCAGCAGATCAAACAGGGAGCCCCAGCATTTT
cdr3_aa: CASRSNREPQHF

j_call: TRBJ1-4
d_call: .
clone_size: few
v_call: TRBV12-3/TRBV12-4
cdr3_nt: TGTGCCAGCAGTTTGAGAGAGTTTAATGAAAAACTGTTTTTT
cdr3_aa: CASSLREFNEKLFF

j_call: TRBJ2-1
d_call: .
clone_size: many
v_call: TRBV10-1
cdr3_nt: TGCGCCAGCACCAGACCGGGCCTCACTTACAATGAGCAGTTCTTC
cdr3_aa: CASTRPGLTYNEQFF

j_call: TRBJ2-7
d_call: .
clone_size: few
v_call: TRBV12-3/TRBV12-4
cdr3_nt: TGTGCCAGCAGTCCACCGACACACTCCTACGAGCAGTACTTC
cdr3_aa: CASSPPTHSYEQYF